The clone carrying this T cell receptor (beta chain) was found many times. The data were taken from a study of Graves' ophthalmopathy and Graves' hyperthyroidism. RNA transcripts provided the template for amplifying TCR beta CDR3 regions. HTBI-primed first-round RT-PCR preceded second-round multiplex PCR. Via MiXCR, TCRdb re-called the multiplex PCR reads, giving one row per CDR3 protein. The table records roughly 480,000 distinct CDR3 sequences, under 15% of them present only once. This TCR was sampled from a woman aged 30 to 39 with Graves' ophthalmopathy. What was sequenced was blood.

CDR3 nucleotides: TGTGCCAGCAGCGTAGTTGGCAGGGCCCCAAGGACCCAGTACTTC. This translates into CASSVVGRAPRTQYF. The gene calls are TRBV9 and TRBJ2-5, with a tentative D call TRBD1 (5 bases). CDR1 and CDR2 from the germline V gene are SGDLS and YYNGEE. Between the trimmed V and J ends, which lost 0 bases and 7 bases, there was a span of 16 bases. CDR3 length: 15 residues.